A selection of T cell receptor beta chains follows, all from one sample in a study of cytomegalovirus exposure and HLA in healthy donors. The assay was immunoSEQ multiplex PCR, and TCRdb's table has in-frame clones only and misses some. Here the sample spans about 160,000 clones, roughly 71% being singletons. Sequenced sample: PBMCs. Receptors were obtained from a woman aged 50 to 60 in good health and CMV-seropositive. Each CDR3 is given with its conserved first and last residue. A D gene is named only where the DNA matches it firmly. Not all rows give a size; the values are once, few, many and, for expanded clones, a class.

>TRBV5-8|.|TRBJ2-7|TRBD1
TGTGCCAGCAGCTTGGGACAGGGGGGGTTGTACGAGCAGTACTTC
CASSLGQGGLYEQYF
>TRBV10-2|.|TRBJ2-1|TRBD2
TGCGCCAGCAGTGAGTCAGGAAGCGGGGTTAGGGTTGAGCAGTTCTTC
CASSESGSGVRVEQFF
>TRBV5-4|.|TRBJ1-1|.
TGTGCCAGCAGCTTGGGACACCTGAACACTGAAGCTTTCTTT
CASSLGHLNTEAFF
>TRBV20-1|.|TRBJ2-1|.
TGCAGCCCCGGGGGTCATGAGCAGTTCTTC
CSPGGHEQFF
>TRBV4-1|many|TRBJ2-7|TRBD1
TGCGCCAGCAGCCAAGTCGCGACAGGGAACTACGAGCAGTACTTC
CASSQVATGNYEQYF
>TRBV7-9|few|TRBJ1-4|TRBD1
TGTGCCAGCAGCTTAAACAGGGGGAATGAAAAACTGTTTTTT
CASSLNRGNEKLFF
>TRBV6-6|.|TRBJ1-4|TRBD1
TGTGCCAGCAGTTACCGGGGACAGCGTAATGAAAAACTGTTTTTT
CASSYRGQRNEKLFF
>TRBV10-3|.|TRBJ2-3|TRBD2
TGTGCCATCAGACCCGGGGGGGGGATAGATACGCAGTATTTT
CAIRPGGGIDTQYF
>TRBV6-1|.|TRBJ2-4|.
TGTGCCACCCACTCTTTTATTCAGTACTTC
CATHSFIQYF
>TRBV5-1|.|TRBJ2-3|.
TGCGCCAGCAGCTTGCAGGGGATCACAGATACGCAGTATTTT
CASSLQGITDTQYF
>TRBV6-5|.|TRBJ2-3|TRBD2
TGTGCCAGCAGTATTCTGCGGGGGGCAGATACGCAGTATTTT
CASSILRGADTQYF
>TRBV5-1|.|TRBJ2-3|.
TGCGCCAGCAGCTTGGCCGGCCGGGTGGCAGATACGCAGTATTTT
CASSLAGRVADTQYF
>TRBV25-1|.|TRBJ2-6|TRBD1
TGTGCCAGCAGTAGAACAGGGGGCCTCTCTGGGGCCAACGTCCTGACTTTC
CASSRTGGLSGANVLTF
>TRBV4-1|.|TRBJ1-3|.
TGCGCCAGCAGCAAGAACTTCAGGGGTTCTGGAAACGCCATATATTTT
CASSKNFRGSGNAIYF
>TRBV2|.|TRBJ2-7|TRBD1
TGTGCCAGCAGTTGGACAGGGGGTAGCTCCTACGAGCAGTACTTC
CASSWTGGSSYEQYF
>TRBV7-9|.|TRBJ1-2|.
TGTGCCAGCAGCTTAGTAAGAGAAGGGAGCGGCTACACCTTC
CASSLVREGSGYTF
>TRBV2|.|TRBJ1-1|.
TGTGCCAGCAGTGAAGGGGGGGAGAGGACTGAAGCTTTCTTT
CASSEGGERTEAFF
>TRBV4-1|.|TRBJ2-1|.
TGCGCCAGCAGCCAAGTCACGGCTAGTCACGATGAGCAGTTCTTC
CASSQVTASHDEQFF
>TRBV4-1|.|TRBJ1-4|TRBD1
TGCGCCAGCAGCCAGGAGGACAGGGGAGAAAAACTGTTTTTT
CASSQEDRGEKLFF
>TRBV5-4|.|TRBJ1-1|.
TGTGCCAGCAGCCGCGGGGGTATTGGGAACACTGAAGCTTTCTTT
CASSRGGIGNTEAFF
>TRBV7-6|.|TRBJ1-5|.
TGTGCCAGCAGCCCCTCGCCGGGGGTGGATCAGCCCCAGCATTTT
CASSPSPGVDQPQHF
>TRBV4-1|.|TRBJ1-1|TRBD1
TGCGCCAGCAGCCTGGGGACAGGGAGGGAGGGAGCTTTCTTT
CASSLGTGREGAFF
>TRBV29-1|.|TRBJ2-3|.
TGCAGCTCCAACACAGATACGCAGTATTTT
CSSNTDTQYF
>TRBV11-3|.|TRBJ1-5|.
TGTGCCAGCAGCTGGGGTGACGGACAGCCAAAACTTAGCAATCAGCCCCAGCATTTT
CASSWGDGQPKLSNQPQHF
>TRBV7-6|few|TRBJ2-5|TRBD1
TGTGCCAGCAGCAACGGACAGGGTTTAGAGACCCAGTACTTC
CASSNGQGLETQYF
>TRBV2|.|TRBJ2-1|TRBD2
TGTGCCAGCAGCGAGATACTAGCGGGAGAGACGGGCGATGAGCAGTTCTTC
CASSEILAGETGDEQFF
>TRBV20-1|.|TRBJ1-2|.
TGCAGTGCCATAGGGGACTATGGCTACACCTTC
CSAIGDYGYTF
>TRBV19|.|TRBJ1-5|.
TGTGCCAGTAGTATTAATAGCGGGTCGTCAAGCAATCAGCCCCAGCATTTT
CASSINSGSSSNQPQHF
>TRBV5-4|.|TRBJ1-4|TRBD1
TGTGCCAGCAGCTTGGTCAGGGGGCTCAGTGAAAAACTGTTTTTT
CASSLVRGLSEKLFF
>TRBV25-1|.|TRBJ1-2|.
TGTGCCAACAGTGCCAGCACAACAGGCTATCTGTGGGGCTACACCTTC
CANSASTTGYLWGYTF
>TRBV5-4|once|TRBJ1-6|TRBD1
TGTGCCAGCAGTTTACAGGGGAGCGCTTCACCCCTCCACTTT
CASSLQGSASPLHF
>TRBV19|.|TRBJ1-2|.
TGTGCCAGTATGCGGGCTCCTTATGGCTACACCTTC
CASMRAPYGYTF
>TRBV2|.|TRBJ1-1|.
TGTGCCAGCAATTCAGGCAGGGTGAACACTGAAGCTTTCTTT
CASNSGRVNTEAFF
>TRBV27|.|TRBJ1-6|.
TGTGCCAGCAGTTTCCGGACAGATTATAATTCACCCCTCCACTTT
CASSFRTDYNSPLHF
>TRBV2|once|TRBJ2-7|.
TGTGCCAGCAGCCGGGACAAGACCCTAGAGCAGTACTTC
CASSRDKTLEQYF
>TRBV2|few|TRBJ2-5|.
TGTGCCAGCAAAGAGTTGGGTGGGGCCCAAGAGACCCAGTACTTC
CASKELGGAQETQYF
>TRBV5-4|few|TRBJ2-1|.
TGTGCCAGCAGCTTGGGGGACATCAATGAGCAGTTCTTC
CASSLGDINEQFF
>TRBV4-1|.|TRBJ2-5|.
TGCGCCAGCAGCCAACCCAAGGAGGGGAGGACCCAGTACTTC
CASSQPKEGRTQYF
>TRBV5-4|.|TRBJ1-2|.
TGTGCCAGCAGCTTGAATCGGGAAAATGGCTACACCTTC
CASSLNRENGYTF
>TRBV5-4|.|TRBJ1-6|.
TGTGCCAGCAGCAACAGGGCCAGCTCCTATAATTCACCCCTCCACTTT
CASSNRASSYNSPLHF
>TRBV4-1|.|TRBJ2-5|TRBD1
TGCGCCAGCAGCCAAGAACGTGCCCCGGGACAGGGGCAAGAGACCCAGTACTTC
CASSQERAPGQGQETQYF
>TRBV5-1|.|TRBJ1-2|TRBD1
TGCGCCAGCAGCACGAACCCTAGACAGGGGGCGGATGGCTACACCTTC
CASSTNPRQGADGYTF
>TRBV5-1|.|TRBJ1-1|.
TGCGCCAGCAGCTTTTCCAGTGTTGGCGGTGAAGCTTTCTTT
CASSFSSVGGEAFF
>TRBV4-1|once|TRBJ1-2|.
TGCGCCAGCAGCCAAGAGGGAGGGGTTTCCGGCTACACCTTC
CASSQEGGVSGYTF
>TRBV4-1|.|TRBJ2-7|.
TGCGCCAGCAGCCAAGCACCTTTTAGCTCCTACGAGCAGTACTTC
CASSQAPFSSYEQYF
>TRBV5-6|few|TRBJ1-4|.
TGTGCCAGCAGCCTCTGGTCAGCTAATGAAAAACTGTTTTTT
CASSLWSANEKLFF
>TRBV2|.|TRBJ2-1|.
TGTGCCAGCAACAAGAGGAGCTCCTACAATGAGCAGTTCTTC
CASNKRSSYNEQFF
>TRBV6-1|.|TRBJ1-5|.
TGTGCCAGCAGTGAAGGGACAGTGAACAATCAGCCCCAGCATTTT
CASSEGTVNNQPQHF
>TRBV19|few|TRBJ2-1|.
TGTGCCAGTAGTACCGGGGTCGGCACCTACAATGAGCAGTTCTTC
CASSTGVGTYNEQFF
>TRBV6-1|.|TRBJ1-5|.
TGTGCCAGCAGTGAAGAGTTCGGTCAGCCCCAGCATTTT
CASSEEFGQPQHF
>TRBV2|.|TRBJ2-7|TRBD2
TGTGCCAGCCGGACTAGCGGGGGAACTGGCGAGCAGTACTTC
CASRTSGGTGEQYF
>TRBV5-6|once|TRBJ1-2|.
TGTGCCAGCAGAAAGACAGGCAAAGCTAACTATGGCTACACCTTC
CASRKTGKANYGYTF